This T cell receptor beta chain stems from a study of beta chain features in type 1 diabetes. Study background: Patients and healthy donors were similar in age, gender and cell yields. In all, 107,917,701 sorted cells from all samples were analyzed. Study-wide results and caveats: Moderate but significant shortening of TCRB CDR3s was recorded in all four CD4+ subsets from Type 1 diabetes patients.

By way of CD45RO/CCR7/CD25/CD127/CD95/CD27, the CD4+ regulatory, stem cell-like memory, central memory and naive cells were sorted. Sequenced material consisted of expressed TCRB transcripts (all of the isolated RNA was reverse transcribed). For naive, central memory and regulatory T cell samples, reads averaged roughly 4 million. Only in-frame clones appear in the TCRdb table, and some are missing; sequencing was by immunoSEQ multiplex PCR. Of almost 350,000 clones listed, over 7% are singletons. This clone was seen a handful of times. Its specificity is not known. V lost 0 bases and J lost 7, with 12 bases in between. This CDR3 contains 14 residues. Germline V CDR1 and CDR2: SGHDN, FVKESK.

The sequence derives from a man aged 25-45 years with type 1 diabetes. The chain uses TRBV14 and TRBJ2-5; a possible D gene is TRBD2 (5 bases). Sequencing used central memory CD4+ T cells from blood. The CDR3 is CASSQDTATRTQYF. CDR3 coding DNA: TGTGCCAGCAGCCAAGATACGGCAACTAGGACCCAGTACTTC.